This T cell receptor beta chain was obtained from a study of CXCR3-negative and CXCR3-positive naive CD8 T cells. CD45RO-CCR7+CD27+CD95- defined naive CD8+ T cells. Preparation of TRB cDNA libraries relied on 5' RACE carrying UMI labels. TCRdb reprocessed the 5' RACE reads; each CDR3 protein has one entry and no DNA is given. With some 25,000 distinct CDR3 sequences in the sample, the ten largest clones hold 2.5% to 3%. This CDR3 contains 16 residues. From germline, CDR1 is SQVTM and CDR2 ANQGSEA. The sequenced sample was naive CXCR3- CD8+ T cells from blood. The subset: CD45RO-CCR7+CD27+CD95- naive CD8+ T cells lacking CXCR3 (TNR3-). The TCR originated in a human donor in good health. Some clones in this sample may be carry-over from other donors' samples. The rearrangement joins TRBV29-1 to TRBJ2-1; TCRdb picks TRBD1, but there is no DNA to check that call. This CDR3 reads CSVRPKGVGTETMQFF.